This TCR beta chain emerged from a study of neurological immune-mediated disorders. Unsorted libraries were generated from 2 million PBMCs. These cells had been stored in RNAlater at -80 C. TCRdb re-called the 5' RACE reads with MiXCR, one entry per CDR3 protein. This sample yields approximately 36,000 distinct CDR3 sequences, of which roughly 13% are seen a single time; 25% to 30% belongs to the top ten. The V segment lost 0 bases and the J segment 10 bases; nucleotides outside the gene matches: 7. Germline V gene data show CDR1 as SGHKS and CDR2 as YYEKEE (reference sequence). The CDR3 consists of 14 residues. This clonotype was counted many times.

The material sequenced was PBMCs. V gene TRBV5-5 combines with J gene TRBJ2-1, with TRBD2 matching 7 bases. This TCR was recovered from a woman aged 45-60 years with HTLV-1-associated myelopathy (HAM/TSP). The CDR3 loop reads CASSLGLAVGEQFF. The CDR3 coding sequence is TGTGCCAGCAGCTTGGGACTAGCCGTGGGCGAGCAGTTCTTC.